The 14 T cell receptor beta chains below come from one sample, sequenced in a study of T cells in Graves' hyperthyroidism and ophthalmopathy. The investigators amplified TCR beta CDR3 regions from RNA transcripts. HTBI primers drove first-round RT-PCR of the TCR CDR3. TCRdb reanalysed the multiplex PCR reads using MiXCR and keeps one entry per CDR3 protein. The sample records roughly 560,000 distinct CDR3 sequences, roughly 15% being singletons. Input material: blood. The receptors were gathered from a woman between 40 and 50 years old with Graves' ophthalmopathy.

This clonotype was seen ten or more times. The V and J genes are TRBV12-3 or TRBV12-4 and TRBJ2-4; D is unresolved. Trimming left V 1 base short and J 1 base short, with 5 bases between. CDR3 length: 14 residues. Here the CDR3 reads CASSLGFAKNIQYF. The CDR3 DNA is TGTGCCAGCAGTTTAGGGTTTGCCAAAAACATTCAGTACTTC.

This clonotype has more than one count but fewer than ten. The genes are TRBV30 and TRBJ2-4, with 9 bases that match TRBD1. Germline V CDR1 and CDR2: GTSNPN, SVGIG (reference sequence). This CDR3 region has 16 residues. V lost 0 bases to trimming and J lost 6 bases; unmatched junction nucleotides: 9. The CDR3 is CAWSVVTGGMGNIQYF. In DNA, the CDR3 is TGTGCCTGGAGTGTAGTAACAGGGGGCATGGGAAACATTCAGTACTTC.

This clonotype was recorded at least ten times. The chain links TRBV4-3 to TRBJ2-2; D is ambiguous. The CDR3 length is 12 residues. From germline, CDR1 is LGHNA and CDR2 YSLEER. Trimming removed 2 bases at V and 6 bases at J, with 4 bases between. The CDR3 nucleotides are TGCGCCAGCAGCCAACACTCCGGGGAGCTGTTTTTT. It codes for CASSQHSGELFF.

A few counts support this clonotype. The rearrangement links TRBV24-1 to TRBJ1-2; 10 bases are a match to TRBD1. With 6 bases clipped from V and 7 bases from J, the junction kept 13 bases outside the gene matches. This CDR3 is built from 16 residues. Germline assignment: CDR1 KGHDR and CDR2 SFDVKD. This CDR3 is CATSPRDRGAISGYTF. The CDR3 nucleotides are TGTGCCACCAGTCCCCGGGACAGGGGCGCCATAAGTGGCTACACCTTC.

This clonotype was observed at least ten times. Here the CDR3 DNA reads TGTGCCATACAGGGGACAAATAACTATGGCTACACCTTC. It specifies CAIQGTNNYGYTF. The rearrangement joins TRBV28 to TRBJ1-2; 7 positions agree with TRBD1. This CDR3 contains 13 residues. Germline assignment: CDR1 MDHEN and CDR2 SYDVKM. V lost 10 bases to trimming and J lost 1 base; unmatched junction nucleotides: 6.

This clonotype has a count of ten or more. The V call is TRBV29-1, the J call TRBJ2-2, with unresolved D. Trimming removed 6 bases from V and 9 bases from J, with 14 bases in between. The germline gives CDR1 SQVTM, CDR2 ANQGSEA. The CDR3 is made up of 12 amino acids. For the CDR3, the DNA is TGCAGCGTCCGCATTGATCACCGGGAGCTGTTTTTT. Protein sequence: CSVRIDHRELFF.

This clonotype was observed many times. The chain uses TRBV12-3 or TRBV12-4 and TRBJ1-2, with 11 bases matching TRBD1. The junction had 8 bases not matched to a gene; V was cut back by 5 bases and J by 0 bases. This CDR3 is 17 amino acids long. This CDR3 reads CASSAWTGGKANYGYTF. As DNA, the CDR3 is TGTGCCAGCAGTGCATGGACAGGGGGCAAGGCTAACTATGGCTACACCTTC.

V is TRBV20-1 and J is TRBJ2-7; D perhaps matches TRBD2 (6 bases). The CDR3 covers 11 residues. Germline CDR1 reads DFQATT; CDR2 reads SNEGSKA (reference sequence). Between the trimmed V and J ends, which lost 2 bases and 6 bases, there was a span of 8 bases. The CDR3 sequence is CSARRDSEQYF. CDR3 nucleotide sequence: TGCAGTGCTAGAAGGGACTCCGAGCAGTACTTC.

The chain couples TRBV29-1 to TRBJ1-5; D ambiguous. The ends were cut back, 4 bases at V and 3 bases at J, with 10 bases in the middle. CDR1 SQVTM and CDR2 ANQGSEA come from the germline V gene. This CDR3 comprises 13 residues. The CDR3, as DNA: TGCAGCGTTGGCCACGACATCAATCAGCCCCAGCATTTT. Protein sequence: CSVGHDINQPQHF.

This clonotype was found many times. The chain combines TRBV29-1 with TRBJ1-1, with a tentative D call TRBD1 (6 bases). Trimming took off 0 bases at V and 1 base at J, with 15 bases between the two ends. This CDR3 is 16 amino acids long. Germline lookup yields CDR1 SQVTM and CDR2 ANQGSEA. Here the CDR3 DNA reads TGCAGCGTTGAAGATTGGGCCGGGACACCGAACACTGAAGCTTTCTTT. Translating it yields CSVEDWAGTPNTEAFF.

This clonotype appeared a single time. Possible read error: a much larger clone is one base away. This sequence joins TRBV15 and TRBJ1-6, with 7 bases that match TRBD1. The length of the CDR3 is 16 residues. The germline CDR1 and CDR2 sequences are LNHNV and YYDKDF (reference sequence). CDR3 sequence (DNA): TGTGTCACCAGCAGAGACCCGGGACAGCTAAATTCACCCCTCCACTTT. The encoded protein is CVTSRDPGQLNSPLHF.

The sample holds many counts of this clonotype. The chain links TRBV5-1 to TRBJ1-1; a weak D match, TRBD1 (5 bases). The CDR3 length is 16 residues. The V end lost 4 bases, the J end lost 3 bases, and 19 bases lay between the germline ends. CDR1 SGHRS and CDR2 YFSETQ come from the germline V gene. Here the CDR3 reads CASSTGGGVFHTEAFF. CDR3 nucleotide sequence: TGCGCCAGCAGCACCGGCGGGGGGGTGTTTCACACTGAAGCTTTCTTT.

Many counts were recorded for this clonotype. The V and J genes are TRBV24-1 and TRBJ1-2; D is perhaps TRBD1 (5 bases). The CDR3 is made up of 12 amino acids. V gave up 5 bases and J gave up 5 bases, with 8 bases separating them. Germline CDR1 KGHDR, CDR2 SFDVKD. Written as DNA, the CDR3 is TGTGCCACCAGTGCGGGGACTTATGGCTACACCTTC. The encoded protein is CATSAGTYGYTF.

This clonotype occurred many times. The V gene is TRBV20-1, the J gene TRBJ1-3; D uncertain. Germline values: CDR1 DFQATT, CDR2 SNEGSKA (reference sequence). This CDR3 has 12 amino acids. V was shortened by 3 bases and J by 1 base, with 4 bases between the two germline ends. The CDR3 region has the DNA TGCAGTGCTAGGGTGTCTGGAAACACCATATATTTT. Its translation is CSARVSGNTIYF.